This T cell receptor beta chain is drawn from a study of blood T cell repertoires in COVID-19. On the study more broadly: Some COVID-19 samples were acute and others convalescent; all came from the United States, Italy and Spain.

Clones were sequenced by immunoSEQ multiplex PCR, and TCRdb holds only the in-frame ones, with some missing. The data contain roughly 460,000 clones, around 90% of them singletons. This clone turned up a few times. Other DNA sequences in the sample encode the same CDR3. CDR3 length: 14 residues. Trimming shortened V by 0 bases and J by 0 bases, and 6 bases separated the two germline ends. Germline CDR1 MGHRA, CDR2 YSYEKL. The clonotype comes from a man between 18 and 35 years old with COVID-19, enrolled during active disease. Material for sequencing was peripheral blood. This sequence joins TRBV4-1 and TRBJ2-7; possibly TRBD2 for D (6 bases). The CDR3 loop is CASSQDGGSYEQYF. DNA for the CDR3: TGCGCCAGCAGCCAAGACGGGGGCTCCTACGAGCAGTACTTC.